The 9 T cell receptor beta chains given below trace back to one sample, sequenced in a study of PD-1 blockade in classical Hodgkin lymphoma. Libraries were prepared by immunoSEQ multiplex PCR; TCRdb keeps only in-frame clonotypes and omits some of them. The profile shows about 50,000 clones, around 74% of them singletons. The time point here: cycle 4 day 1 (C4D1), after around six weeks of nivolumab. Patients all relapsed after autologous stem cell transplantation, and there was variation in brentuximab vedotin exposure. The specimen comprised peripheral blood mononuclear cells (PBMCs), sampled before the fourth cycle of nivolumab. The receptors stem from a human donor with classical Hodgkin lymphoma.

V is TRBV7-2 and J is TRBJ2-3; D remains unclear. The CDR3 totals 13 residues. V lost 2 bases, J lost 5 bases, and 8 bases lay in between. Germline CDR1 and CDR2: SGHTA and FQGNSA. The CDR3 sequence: CASSLRSRDTQYF. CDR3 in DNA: TGTGCCAGCAGCTTACGGTCCAGAGATACGCAGTATTTT.

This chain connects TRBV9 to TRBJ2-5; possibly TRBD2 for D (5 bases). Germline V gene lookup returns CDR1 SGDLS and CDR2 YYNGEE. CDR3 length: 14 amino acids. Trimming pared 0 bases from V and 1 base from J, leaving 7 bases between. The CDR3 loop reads CASSVAAVQETQYF. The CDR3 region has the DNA TGTGCCAGCAGCGTAGCAGCGGTCCAAGAGACCCAGTACTTC.

CDR3 amino acids: CASGGRANTGELFF. CDR3 sequence (DNA): TGTGCCAGCGGTGGTCGGGCGAACACCGGGGAGCTGTTTTTT. The chain joins TRBV11-3 to TRBJ2-2, with unresolved D. CDR1 SGHNT and CDR2 YENEEA come from the germline V gene. With 8 bases removed from V and 0 bases from J, the gap between germline ends came to 10 bases. This CDR3 spans 14 amino acids.

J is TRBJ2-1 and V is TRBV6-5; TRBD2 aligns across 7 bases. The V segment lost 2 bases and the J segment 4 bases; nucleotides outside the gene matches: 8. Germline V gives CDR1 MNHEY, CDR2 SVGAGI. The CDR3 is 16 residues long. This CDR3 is CASSYKSGNSYNEQFF. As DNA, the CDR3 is TGTGCCAGCAGTTACAAGAGCGGGAATAGTTACAATGAGCAGTTCTTC.

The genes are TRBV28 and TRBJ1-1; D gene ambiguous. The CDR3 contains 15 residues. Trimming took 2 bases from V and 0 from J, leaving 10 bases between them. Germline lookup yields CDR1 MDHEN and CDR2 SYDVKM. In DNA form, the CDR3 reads TGTGCCAGCAGTTTAGCCCGGCGGATGAACACTGAAGCTTTCTTT. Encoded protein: CASSLARRMNTEAFF.

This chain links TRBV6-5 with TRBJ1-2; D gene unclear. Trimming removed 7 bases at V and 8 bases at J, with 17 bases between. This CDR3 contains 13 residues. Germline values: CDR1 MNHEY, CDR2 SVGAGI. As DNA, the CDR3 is TGTGCCAGCACCTTGGGCCCAACGCGGGGCTACACCTTC. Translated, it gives CASTLGPTRGYTF.

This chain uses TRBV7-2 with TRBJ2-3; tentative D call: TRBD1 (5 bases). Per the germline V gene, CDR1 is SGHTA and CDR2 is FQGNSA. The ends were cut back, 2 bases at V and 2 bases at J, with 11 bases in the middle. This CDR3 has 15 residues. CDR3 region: CASSLWQTATDTQYF. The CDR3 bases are TGTGCCAGCAGCTTATGGCAGACAGCCACAGATACGCAGTATTTT.

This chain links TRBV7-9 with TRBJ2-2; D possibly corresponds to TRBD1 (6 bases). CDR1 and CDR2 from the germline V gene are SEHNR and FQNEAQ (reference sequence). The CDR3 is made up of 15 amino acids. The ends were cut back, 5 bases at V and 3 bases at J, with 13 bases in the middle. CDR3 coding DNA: TGTGCCAGCAGCCCCACAGGACAGTACACCGGGGAGCTGTTTTTT. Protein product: CASSPTGQYTGELFF.

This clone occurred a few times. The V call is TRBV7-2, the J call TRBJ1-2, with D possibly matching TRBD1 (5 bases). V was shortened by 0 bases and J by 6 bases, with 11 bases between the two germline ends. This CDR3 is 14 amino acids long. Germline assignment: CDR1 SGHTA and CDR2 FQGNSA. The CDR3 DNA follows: TGTGCCAGCAGCTTAGCAAGCAGGGAGGATGGCTACACCTTC. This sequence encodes CASSLASREDGYTF.